The 14 T cell receptor beta chains below come from one sample, sequenced in a study of blood T cell repertoires in COVID-19. The repertoire was sequenced with immunoSEQ multiplex PCR; TCRdb's copy has only in-frame clones and lacks some. The table includes some 40,000 clones, roughly nine tenths detected once. Source material: peripheral blood. These receptors were taken from a man between 45 and 60 years old with active COVID-19.

This chain connects TRBV10-1 to TRBJ2-1, with no clear D. CDR3 size: 15 residues. V lost 0 bases and J lost 4, with 10 bases in between. Germline values: CDR1 WNHNN, CDR2 SYGVQD (reference sequence). The CDR3 region is CASSESAVGYNEQFF. The DNA for the CDR3 is TGCGCCAGCAGTGAGTCGGCGGTCGGGTACAATGAGCAGTTCTTC.

This clone was seen just once. The CDR3 nucleotides are TGTGCCAGCAGCCTCCGGGGCGGGAGCGGCGAGACCCAGTACTTC. Protein: CASSLRGGSGETQYF. The V call is TRBV11-2, the J call TRBJ2-5, with 7 bases that match TRBD2. CDR1 and CDR2 from the germline V gene are SGHAT and FQNNGV. V lost 5 bases, J lost 5 bases, and 11 bases stayed unmatched. The CDR3 consists of 15 residues.

The chain couples TRBV5-1 to TRBJ2-7; possibly TRBD2 for D (5 bases). The CDR3 is 12 residues long. Trimming took off 5 bases at V and 7 bases at J, with 13 bases between the two ends. Germline CDR1 and CDR2: SGHRS and YFSETQ. In DNA, the CDR3 is TGCGCCAGCAGGTCATCTTCGGGAGAGCAGTACTTC. Translation: CASRSSSGEQYF. The complete variable domain, with remaining parts taken from reference TRBV5-1 and TRBJ2-7, reads KAGVTQTPRYLIKTRGQQVTLSCSPISGHRSVSWYQQTPGQGLQFLFEYFSETQRNKGNFPGRFSGRQFSNSRSEMNVSTLELGDSALYLCASRSSSGEQYFGPGTRLTVT.

This clone showed up just once. The V and J genes are TRBV11-3 and TRBJ2-1; 7 positions match TRBD1. V was pared by 5 bases and J by 6 bases, with 4 bases of the junction left unmatched. CDR1 and CDR2 (germline): SGHNT, YENEEA. CDR3 size: 13 residues. The CDR3 loop is CASSPRGPNEQFF. The CDR3 coding sequence is TGTGCCAGCAGCCCGAGGGGGCCCAATGAGCAGTTCTTC. Variable domain in full (rest from reference TRBV11-3 and TRBJ2-1): EAGVVQSPRYKIIEKKQPVAFWCNPISGHNTLYWYLQNLGQGPELLIRYENEEAVDDSQLPKDRFSAERLKGVDSTLKIQPAELGDSAVYLCASSPRGPNEQFFGPGTRLTVL.

The V gene is TRBV20-1, the J gene TRBJ2-7; D possibly corresponds to TRBD2 (6 bases). The ends were cut back, 6 bases at V and 6 bases at J, with 9 bases in the middle. From germline, CDR1 is DFQATT and CDR2 SNEGSKA (reference sequence). This CDR3 is built from 10 residues. CDR3 residues: CSAVGGEQYF. Here the CDR3 DNA reads TGCAGTGCAGTCGGGGGCGAGCAGTACTTC.

V is TRBV5-1 and J is TRBJ1-6, with TRBD1 as a possible D gene (6 bases). The CDR3 length is 14 residues. V was shortened by 4 bases and J by 5 bases, with 10 bases between the two germline ends. CDR1 and CDR2 from the germline V gene are SGHRS and YFSETQ. The CDR3 region is CASSQGQHNSPLHF. The DNA for the CDR3 is TGCGCCAGCAGCCAAGGACAGCATAATTCACCCCTCCACTTT.

This chain joins TRBV5-6 and TRBJ2-5, with D perhaps TRBD2 (6 bases). Germline V gene data show CDR1 as SGHDT and CDR2 as YYEEEE. This CDR3 has 14 amino acids. V was pared by 3 bases and J by 4 bases, with 13 bases between. CDR3 DNA sequence: TGTGCCAGCAGCTCTGCGGTGCGGGGAGAGACCCAGTACTTC. Its translation: CASSSAVRGETQYF.

V is TRBV5-1 and J is TRBJ2-5; TRBD1 agrees at 7 bases. V lost 0 bases to trimming and J lost 3 bases; unmatched junction nucleotides: 5. From germline, CDR1 is SGHRS and CDR2 YFSETQ. CDR3 length: 15 residues. The CDR3: CASSLAGTAEETQYF. The CDR3 coding sequence is TGCGCCAGCAGCTTGGCCGGGACAGCTGAAGAGACCCAGTACTTC. Combining the CDR3 with reference TRBV5-1 and TRBJ2-5 gives the whole variable domain KAGVTQTPRYLIKTRGQQVTLSCSPISGHRSVSWYQQTPGQGLQFLFEYFSETQRNKGNFPGRFSGRQFSNSRSEMNVSTLELGDSALYLCASSLAGTAEETQYFGPGTRLLVL.

V usage is TRBV6-2 or TRBV6-3 and J usage is TRBJ1-2; the match to TRBD1 covers 8 bases. The CDR3 spans 19 residues. Germline assignment: CDR1 MNHEY and CDR2 SVGEGT. With V trimmed by 3 bases and J by 6 bases, 21 bases remained unmatched. The CDR3 DNA sequence: TGTGCCAGCAGTTATCAACTCGCGAGGGATATGTGGACAGGGAATGGCTACACCTTC. Protein sequence: CASSYQLARDMWTGNGYTF.

The chain recombines TRBV27 with TRBJ2-3; a weak D match, TRBD2 (6 bases). The CDR3 sequence is 15 residues long. Trimming left V 2 bases short and J 1 base short, with 10 bases between. CDR1 MNHEY and CDR2 SMNVEV come from the germline V gene (reference sequence). Here the CDR3 reads CASSLAGLRTDTQYF. The CDR3 DNA follows: TGTGCCAGCAGTTTAGCGGGGCTACGCACAGATACGCAGTATTTT.

The chain joins TRBV9 to TRBJ2-1, with D perhaps matching TRBD2 (5 bases). The CDR3 covers 15 residues. Per germline, CDR1 SGDLS and CDR2 YYNGEE. The V end lost 0 bases, the J end lost 8 bases, and 15 bases lay between the germline ends. The CDR3 DNA sequence: TGTGCCAGCAGCGTAGCTCCGGCGGGTCAGGATGAGCAGTTCTTC. This encodes CASSVAPAGQDEQFF.

The V gene is TRBV7-8, the J gene TRBJ1-1; 9 bases are shared with TRBD1. The CDR3 length is 16 residues. Per germline, CDR1 SGHVS and CDR2 FQNEAQ. With 5 bases clipped from V and 3 bases from J, the junction kept 10 bases outside the gene matches. CDR3 in amino acids: CASSPWPTGGYTEAFF. The CDR3 nucleotides read TGTGCCAGCAGCCCCTGGCCAACAGGGGGCTACACTGAAGCTTTCTTT.

The chain employs TRBV29-1 and TRBJ1-2, with D maybe TRBD1 (6 bases). The CDR3 sequence is 12 residues long. V was cut by 6 bases and J by 6 bases, with 14 bases left in between. Germline CDR1 SQVTM, CDR2 ANQGSEA. CDR3 region: CSVATGFDGYTF. In nucleotides, the CDR3 is TGCAGCGTAGCAACAGGGTTCGATGGCTACACCTTC.

This sequence joins TRBV18 and TRBJ2-7; 7 nucleotides align to TRBD1. Germline trimming cut 6 bases from V and 7 bases from J; bases unmatched to any gene: 9. The CDR3 totals 13 residues. Germline loops: CDR1 KGHSH, CDR2 LQKENI. Here the CDR3 DNA reads TGTGCCAGCTCGCGACAGGGTCTGGGGGAGCAGTACTTC. Protein: CASSRQGLGEQYF.